A selection of T cell receptor beta chains follows, all from one sample in a study of blood T cells in healthy people across ages. Using its own MiXCR run on the 5' RACE reads, TCRdb lists one record per CDR3 protein. The sample holds approximately 1.5 million distinct CDR3 sequences, roughly 32% seen once. The sample consisted of blood. Source of these receptors: a woman under 40 in good health. The CDR3 runs from the conserved cysteine through the conserved F or W. Fields, in order: J gene, clone size, D gene, V gene, CDR3 DNA, CDR3 protein. A D gene is named only where the DNA matches it firmly. Not every row has a clone size; where given, it reads once, few, many or a size class.

j_gene: TRBJ2-7; abundance: few; d_gene: -; v_gene: TRBV5-5; CDR3nt: TGTGCCAGCAGCTTCGGGGAGGGGGGCGAGCAGTACTTC; CDR3aa: CASSFGEGGEQYF
j_gene: TRBJ2-7; abundance: -; d_gene: -; v_gene: TRBV30; CDR3nt: TGTGCCTGGGGAGGGGTAGTCTACGAGCAGTACTTC; CDR3aa: CAWGGVVYEQYF
j_gene: TRBJ2-3; abundance: many; d_gene: -; v_gene: TRBV20-1; CDR3nt: TGCAGTGCCGCCCTTGCAGATACGCAGTATTTT; CDR3aa: CSAALADTQYF
j_gene: TRBJ2-1; abundance: -; d_gene: TRBD2; v_gene: TRBV20-1; CDR3nt: TGCAGTGCTAGGGGACTAGCGGGAGTTCGCCATGAGCAGTTCTTC; CDR3aa: CSARGLAGVRHEQFF
j_gene: TRBJ2-7; abundance: few; d_gene: -; v_gene: TRBV10-1; CDR3nt: TGCGCCAGCAGTGAGCCGGGACCACCGACAGACGAGCAGTACTTC; CDR3aa: CASSEPGPPTDEQYF
j_gene: TRBJ2-3; abundance: -; d_gene: TRBD2; v_gene: TRBV27; CDR3nt: TGTGCCAGCAGTCCAAGCTTAGCGGGAATCCCTAGCACAGATACGCAGTATTTT; CDR3aa: CASSPSLAGIPSTDTQYF
j_gene: TRBJ2-7; abundance: few; d_gene: TRBD1; v_gene: TRBV4-1; CDR3nt: TGCGCCAGCAGCCAAGCACCCACAGGGGCAGGGAATTTGAACGAGCAGTACTTC; CDR3aa: CASSQAPTGAGNLNEQYF
j_gene: TRBJ2-2; abundance: few; d_gene: -; v_gene: TRBV27; CDR3nt: TGTGCCAGCAGTGGGCGGACAGTGAACACCGGGGAGCTGTTTTTT; CDR3aa: CASSGRTVNTGELFF
j_gene: TRBJ2-5; abundance: few; d_gene: -; v_gene: TRBV20-1; CDR3nt: TGCAGTGCTAGCGGTTACCAAGAGACCCAGTACTTC; CDR3aa: CSASGYQETQYF
j_gene: TRBJ2-5; abundance: few; d_gene: -; v_gene: TRBV5-5; CDR3nt: TGTGCCAGCAGCTCCCGACTAGACCCCTGGGGGGAGACCCAGTACTTC; CDR3aa: CASSSRLDPWGETQYF
j_gene: TRBJ2-7; abundance: -; d_gene: TRBD1; v_gene: TRBV10-3; CDR3nt: TGTGCCGTAACGGGACAGTCCTACGAGCAGTACTTC; CDR3aa: CAVTGQSYEQYF
j_gene: TRBJ2-1; abundance: many; d_gene: -; v_gene: TRBV4-1; CDR3nt: TGCGCCAGCAGCCTAGCGATGGTCTACAATGAGCAGTTCTTC; CDR3aa: CASSLAMVYNEQFF
j_gene: TRBJ1-2; abundance: few; d_gene: -; v_gene: TRBV5-1; CDR3nt: TGCGCCAGCAGCTTGGCCATGGCAGACTATGGCTACACCTTC; CDR3aa: CASSLAMADYGYTF
j_gene: TRBJ1-4; abundance: -; d_gene: TRBD1; v_gene: TRBV6-6; CDR3nt: TGTGCCAGCAGTTACGTTGGAGGGGGCGAGAACGAAAAACTGTTTTTT; CDR3aa: CASSYVGGGENEKLFF
j_gene: TRBJ2-2; abundance: few; d_gene: TRBD2; v_gene: TRBV20-1; CDR3nt: TGCAGTGCTACACCTCGAAGCGGGATCACCGGGGAGCTGTTTTTT; CDR3aa: CSATPRSGITGELFF
j_gene: TRBJ2-3; abundance: few; d_gene: TRBD2; v_gene: TRBV5-6; CDR3nt: TGTGCCAGCAGCGCACGGGAGGGAACAGATACGCAGTATTTT; CDR3aa: CASSAREGTDTQYF
j_gene: TRBJ2-6; abundance: -; d_gene: -; v_gene: TRBV12-3/TRBV12-4; CDR3nt: TGTGCCGGCAGTCGTGACAGTACACTCTGGGGGGCCAACGTCCTGACTTTC; CDR3aa: CAGSRDSTLWGANVLTF
j_gene: TRBJ2-3; abundance: -; d_gene: -; v_gene: TRBV20-1; CDR3nt: TGCAGTGCTAGAGACCCTGGTCGTCGGGGCACGGATACGCAGTATTTT; CDR3aa: CSARDPGRRGTDTQYF
j_gene: TRBJ2-7; abundance: many; d_gene: TRBD2; v_gene: TRBV20-1; CDR3nt: TGCAGGGGTAGCGGGGCTTCCTCCTACGAGCAGTACTTC; CDR3aa: CRGSGASSYEQYF
j_gene: TRBJ1-1; abundance: -; d_gene: -; v_gene: TRBV29-1; CDR3nt: TGCAGCGTCCCGGGCAGGGGGAACACTGAAGCTTTCTTT; CDR3aa: CSVPGRGNTEAFF
j_gene: TRBJ2-1; abundance: -; d_gene: -; v_gene: TRBV7-9; CDR3nt: TGTGCCAGCAGCCATGGATGGGACACCGACAATGAGCAGTTCTTC; CDR3aa: CASSHGWDTDNEQFF
j_gene: TRBJ2-7; abundance: few; d_gene: -; v_gene: TRBV13; CDR3nt: TGTGCCAGCAGCTTAGGCTCCGGGACAATAGCGGTCGAGCAGTACTTC; CDR3aa: CASSLGSGTIAVEQYF
j_gene: TRBJ2-5; abundance: few; d_gene: -; v_gene: TRBV6-2/TRBV6-3; CDR3nt: TGTGCCAGCAGTTGGGGACCCCCCCAAGAGACCCAGTACTTC; CDR3aa: CASSWGPPQETQYF
j_gene: TRBJ2-1; abundance: few; d_gene: TRBD2; v_gene: TRBV5-6; CDR3nt: TGTGCCAGCAGCTTGACACTAGCGGGAGGGATGGATGAGCAGTTCTTC; CDR3aa: CASSLTLAGGMDEQFF
j_gene: TRBJ1-2; abundance: many; d_gene: -; v_gene: TRBV20-1; CDR3nt: TGCAGTGCTAGAGAAGTCGGCAGGGGCGGGGAAGGCTACACCTTC; CDR3aa: CSAREVGRGGEGYTF
j_gene: TRBJ1-4; abundance: -; d_gene: -; v_gene: TRBV7-2; CDR3nt: TGTGCCAGCAGCCCCAGAGGACGGGAGAATGAAAAACTGTTTTTT; CDR3aa: CASSPRGRENEKLFF
j_gene: TRBJ2-3; abundance: -; d_gene: -; v_gene: TRBV6-1; CDR3nt: TGTGCCAGCAGTGCAAGCTTCGGCGTAGGTACAGATACGCAGTATTTT; CDR3aa: CASSASFGVGTDTQYF
j_gene: TRBJ2-5; abundance: few; d_gene: TRBD2; v_gene: TRBV20-1; CDR3nt: TGCAGTGCCCGCCAGGGACTAGTTTTAGCTCGAGAGACCCAGTACTTC; CDR3aa: CSARQGLVLARETQYF
j_gene: TRBJ2-3; abundance: few; d_gene: -; v_gene: TRBV4-1; CDR3nt: TGCGCCAGCAGCCAAGATACAGCGGGTTATGTAGATACGCAGTATTTT; CDR3aa: CASSQDTAGYVDTQYF
j_gene: TRBJ2-3; abundance: few; d_gene: TRBD1; v_gene: TRBV5-1; CDR3nt: TGCGCCAGCAGCTTGGAGGCCAACAGGGGGCAAACAGATACGCAGTATTTT; CDR3aa: CASSLEANRGQTDTQYF
j_gene: TRBJ2-3; abundance: few; d_gene: -; v_gene: TRBV12-3/TRBV12-4; CDR3nt: TGTGCCAGCAGCCCACCCGCCTCCTCCGGCAGATCTAGCGCAGATACGCAGTATTTT; CDR3aa: CASSPPASSGRSSADTQYF
j_gene: TRBJ1-2; abundance: -; d_gene: -; v_gene: TRBV6-2/TRBV6-3; CDR3nt: TGTGCCAGCACTCTGGCCTTGGGGGATCGCAGAAATGGCTACACCTTC; CDR3aa: CASTLALGDRRNGYTF
j_gene: TRBJ2-3; abundance: few; d_gene: TRBD2; v_gene: TRBV20-1; CDR3nt: TGCAGTGCTAGAGTACTAGCGGGAGGAATGGCGCAGTATTTT; CDR3aa: CSARVLAGGMAQYF
j_gene: TRBJ2-1; abundance: -; d_gene: TRBD1; v_gene: TRBV7-9; CDR3nt: TGTGCCAGCAGCCCCGACGGGACAGGGGGTTCTGGGTTCTTC; CDR3aa: CASSPDGTGGSGFF
j_gene: TRBJ2-7; abundance: many; d_gene: -; v_gene: TRBV5-1; CDR3nt: TGCGCCAGCAGCTTGGAAATAGCGGTTCCCTACGAGCAGTACTTC; CDR3aa: CASSLEIAVPYEQYF
j_gene: TRBJ2-7; abundance: few; d_gene: TRBD1; v_gene: TRBV5-1; CDR3nt: TGCGCCAGCAGCTACTATCCGGGACAGGGGGGCGAGCAGTACTTC; CDR3aa: CASSYYPGQGGEQYF
j_gene: TRBJ2-7; abundance: -; d_gene: TRBD2; v_gene: TRBV7-2; CDR3nt: TGTGCCAGCAGCTTAGGTACGACTAGCCGGGAAGGGCAGTACTTC; CDR3aa: CASSLGTTSREGQYF
j_gene: TRBJ2-1; abundance: few; d_gene: TRBD1; v_gene: TRBV5-5; CDR3nt: TGTGCCAGCAGCTGGACAGGGGACTTTTACAATGAGCAGTTCTTC; CDR3aa: CASSWTGDFYNEQFF
j_gene: TRBJ2-3; abundance: -; d_gene: -; v_gene: TRBV24-1; CDR3nt: TGTGCCACCAGTGAAGCGGGACACGCTGGCACAGATACGCAGTATTTT; CDR3aa: CATSEAGHAGTDTQYF
j_gene: TRBJ2-3; abundance: many; d_gene: TRBD2; v_gene: TRBV4-1; CDR3nt: TGCGCCAGCAGCCAACCGACTAGCGGGAAGACAGATACGCAGTATTTT; CDR3aa: CASSQPTSGKTDTQYF
j_gene: TRBJ2-3; abundance: -; d_gene: -; v_gene: TRBV10-1; CDR3nt: TGCGCCAGCAGTGAGTCCTCTTCTTCTTCCGGCACAGATACGCAGTATTTT; CDR3aa: CASSESSSSSGTDTQYF
j_gene: TRBJ1-2; abundance: -; d_gene: TRBD1; v_gene: TRBV5-1; CDR3nt: TGCGCCAGCAGCCCAGGGACAGGGGAAGTGTCCGGCTACACCTTC; CDR3aa: CASSPGTGEVSGYTF
j_gene: TRBJ1-6; abundance: few; d_gene: -; v_gene: TRBV12-3/TRBV12-4; CDR3nt: TGTGCCAGCAGTCCTGGGGTGGGACCCCTCCACTTT; CDR3aa: CASSPGVGPLHF
j_gene: TRBJ1-1; abundance: few; d_gene: TRBD1; v_gene: TRBV3-1; CDR3nt: TGTGCCAGCAGCTCCCCCTACGACAGGGGGTTAACTGAAGCTTTCTTT; CDR3aa: CASSSPYDRGLTEAFF
j_gene: TRBJ2-3; abundance: -; d_gene: -; v_gene: TRBV12-3/TRBV12-4; CDR3nt: TGTGCCAGCAGTTTAAGGGTTGGGGCGAGAAGAGATACGCAGTATTTT; CDR3aa: CASSLRVGARRDTQYF
j_gene: TRBJ1-1; abundance: -; d_gene: TRBD1; v_gene: TRBV29-1; CDR3nt: TGCAGCGTTGAAGGGACAGGGGGCCCGAGGAACACTGAAGCTTTCTTT; CDR3aa: CSVEGTGGPRNTEAFF
j_gene: TRBJ2-5; abundance: -; d_gene: -; v_gene: TRBV21-1; CDR3nt: TGTGCCAGCAGCAAAGCGCTGCCGGGGGAGATTTCGGCCTACGAGCGGTACTTC; CDR3aa: CASSKALPGEISAYERYF
j_gene: TRBJ2-7; abundance: few; d_gene: TRBD1; v_gene: TRBV7-6; CDR3nt: TGTGCCAGCAGCTTAGCGACAGGGCCAAAAGGGTACGAGCAGTACTTC; CDR3aa: CASSLATGPKGYEQYF
j_gene: TRBJ2-2; abundance: few; d_gene: TRBD2; v_gene: TRBV15; CDR3nt: TGTGCCACCAGCAGAGTAACGCTAGCGGGAGCCTCGAACACCGGGGAGCTGTTTTTT; CDR3aa: CATSRVTLAGASNTGELFF
j_gene: TRBJ2-5; abundance: few; d_gene: -; v_gene: TRBV11-1; CDR3nt: TGTGCCAGCAGCCTCGTTAGGGAACGGGGAGAGACCCAGTACTTC; CDR3aa: CASSLVRERGETQYF
j_gene: TRBJ2-1; abundance: many; d_gene: -; v_gene: TRBV10-3; CDR3nt: TGTGCCATCAGTGCCGGGGTGAATGAGCAGTTCTTC; CDR3aa: CAISAGVNEQFF
j_gene: TRBJ1-5; abundance: once; d_gene: -; v_gene: TRBV15; CDR3nt: TGTGCCACCAGCAGAGATTGGACCGGGCATAGCAATCAGCCCCAGCATTTT; CDR3aa: CATSRDWTGHSNQPQHF
j_gene: TRBJ2-3; abundance: once; d_gene: -; v_gene: TRBV27; CDR3nt: TGTACCAGCAGTTTACGGGGTATTTCGGATACGCAGTATTTT; CDR3aa: CTSSLRGISDTQYF
j_gene: TRBJ2-7; abundance: -; d_gene: TRBD2; v_gene: TRBV6-1; CDR3nt: TGTGCCAGCAGTCTAAGCAACCGGGTCTCGCTAGCGGGATACGGCTACGAGCAGTACTTC; CDR3aa: CASSLSNRVSLAGYGYEQYF